The text below deals with one TCR beta chain. Its target is not known. These data are taken from a study of blood T cells in healthy people across ages. The study's findings and limits: There were more naive CD4+ cells and higher diversity in long-lived donors than in aged donors.

The CDR3 is 14 amino acids. Germline V gene lookup returns CDR1 KGHDR and CDR2 SFDVKD. Trimming cost V 4 bases and J 1 base, with 7 bases left between them. Sample-barcoded 5' priming and a J-beta primer mix drove a second PCR of roughly 7 to 11 cycles. Each cDNA molecule received a tag from a template-switch adaptor that had 12 random nucleotides. Each CDR3 protein gets one entry after TCRdb re-called the 5' RACE reads with MiXCR. The sample has around 1.5 million distinct CDR3 sequences, about 35% seen once. Sequenced input: blood. V usage is TRBV24-1 and J usage is TRBJ1-5; D ambiguous. The clonotype originates from a woman in her 30s in good health. In nucleotides, the CDR3 is TGTGCCACCAGTGAAAGGGTGAGCAATCAGCCCCAGCATTTT. The encoded protein is CATSERVSNQPQHF.